A single sample is the source of the 3 T cell receptor beta chains below, sequenced in a study of blood T cell repertoires in COVID-19. Generated by immunoSEQ multiplex PCR, the TCRdb table keeps only in-frame clones and is missing some. The sample holds under 300,000 clones, 75% to 90% seen once. The sample comprised PBMCs or T cells enriched from blood (not recorded which). All receptors come from a woman aged 35 to 49 with acute COVID-19.

The V gene is TRBV5-4, the J gene TRBJ1-1; weak D call: TRBD1 (6 bases). This CDR3 is built from 14 residues. The germline V gene has CDR1 SGHNT and CDR2 YYREEE (reference sequence). V lost 8 bases to trimming and J lost 4 bases, with 18 bases between them. CDR3 loop: CASWGPSAGTEAFF. CDR3 in DNA: TGTGCCAGTTGGGGGCCGTCTGCCGGCACTGAAGCTTTCTTT.

This rearrangement joins TRBV5-1 to TRBJ2-3; D possibly corresponds to TRBD2 (6 bases). In germline, CDR1 is SGHRS, CDR2 YFSETQ. The V end was cut by 3 bases, the J end by 1 base, with 12 bases between. The length of the CDR3 is 15 residues. The CDR3 is CASSSTLAGTDTQYF. The CDR3, as DNA: TGCGCCAGCAGCTCCACTTTAGCGGGCACAGATACGCAGTATTTT.

The DNA of the CDR3 is TGTGCCAGCAGCTTTGTGTTTGTGGTGACGGGAGAATCGGATGAGCAGTTCTTC. Translation: CASSFVFVVTGESDEQFF. The genes are TRBV12-1 and TRBJ2-1; TRBD2 is the table's D call and was not checked against the DNA. TRBV12-1 counts as a pseudogene. The CDR3 runs to 18 residues.